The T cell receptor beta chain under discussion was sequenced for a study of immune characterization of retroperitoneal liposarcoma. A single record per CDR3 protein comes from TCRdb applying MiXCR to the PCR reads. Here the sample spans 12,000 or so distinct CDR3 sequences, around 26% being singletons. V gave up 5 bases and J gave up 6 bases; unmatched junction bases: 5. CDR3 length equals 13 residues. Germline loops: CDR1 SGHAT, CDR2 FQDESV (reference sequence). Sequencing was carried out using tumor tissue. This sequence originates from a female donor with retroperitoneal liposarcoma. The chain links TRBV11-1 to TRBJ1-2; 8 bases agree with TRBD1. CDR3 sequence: CASSPDRVDGYTF. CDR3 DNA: TGTGCCAGCAGCCCGGACAGGGTGGATGGCTACACCTTC.